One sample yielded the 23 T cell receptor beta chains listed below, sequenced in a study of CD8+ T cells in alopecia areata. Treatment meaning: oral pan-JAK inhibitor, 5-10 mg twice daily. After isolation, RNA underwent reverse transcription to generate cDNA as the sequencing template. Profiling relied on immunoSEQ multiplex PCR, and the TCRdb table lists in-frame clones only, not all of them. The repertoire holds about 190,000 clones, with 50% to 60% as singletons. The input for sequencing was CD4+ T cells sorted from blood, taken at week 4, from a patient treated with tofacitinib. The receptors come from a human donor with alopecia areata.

The CDR3 reads CASSIKREREQYF. In nucleotides, the CDR3 is TGTGCCAGCAGCATCAAGCGGGAACGCGAGCAGTACTTC. The rearrangement joins TRBV7-9 to TRBJ2-7; TRBD2 aligns across 7 bases. V dropped 5 bases and J dropped 6; count of bases not matched to a gene: 7. The CDR3 is 13 residues long. CDR1 SEHNR and CDR2 FQNEAQ come from the germline V gene (reference sequence). Looking up the rest from reference TRBV7-9 and TRBJ2-7 gives the full variable domain: DTGVSQNPRHKITKRGQNVTFRCDPISEHNRLYWYRQTLGQGPEFLTYFQNEAQLEKSRLLSDRFSAERPKGSFSTLEIQRTEQGDSAMYLCASSIKREREQYFGPGTRLTVT.

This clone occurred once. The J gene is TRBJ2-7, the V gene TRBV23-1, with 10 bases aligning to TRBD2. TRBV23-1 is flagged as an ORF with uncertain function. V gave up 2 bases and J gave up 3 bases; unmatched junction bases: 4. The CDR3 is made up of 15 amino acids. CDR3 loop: CASSQRGLADYEQYF. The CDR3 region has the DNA TGCGCCAGCAGTCAACGAGGACTAGCGGACTACGAGCAGTACTTC.

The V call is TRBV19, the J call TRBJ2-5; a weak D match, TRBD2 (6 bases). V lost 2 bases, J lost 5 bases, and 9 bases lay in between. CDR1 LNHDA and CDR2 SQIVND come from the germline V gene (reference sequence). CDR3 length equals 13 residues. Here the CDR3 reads CASSITSLETQYF. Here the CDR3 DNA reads TGTGCCAGTAGTATAACTAGCTTGGAGACCCAGTACTTC.

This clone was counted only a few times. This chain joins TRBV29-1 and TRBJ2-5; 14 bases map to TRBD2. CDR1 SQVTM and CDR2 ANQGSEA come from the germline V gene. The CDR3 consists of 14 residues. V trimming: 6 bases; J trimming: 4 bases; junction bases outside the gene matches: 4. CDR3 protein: CSVAGLAGVETQYF. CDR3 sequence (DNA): TGCAGCGTAGCGGGACTAGCGGGAGTAGAGACCCAGTACTTC. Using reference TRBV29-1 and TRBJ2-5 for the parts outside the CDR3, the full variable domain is SAVISQKPSRDICQRGTSLTIQCQVDSQVTMMFWYRQQPGQSLTLIATANQGSEATYESGFVIDKFPISRPNLTFSTLTVSNMSPEDSSIYLCSVAGLAGVETQYFGPGTRLLVL.

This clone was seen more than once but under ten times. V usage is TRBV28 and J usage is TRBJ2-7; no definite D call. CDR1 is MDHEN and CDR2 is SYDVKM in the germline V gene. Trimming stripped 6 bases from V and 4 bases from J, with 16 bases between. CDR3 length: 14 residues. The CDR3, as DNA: TGTGCCAGCAGGGCGGCCGACAAGCCGTACGAGCAGTACTTC. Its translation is CASRAADKPYEQYF.

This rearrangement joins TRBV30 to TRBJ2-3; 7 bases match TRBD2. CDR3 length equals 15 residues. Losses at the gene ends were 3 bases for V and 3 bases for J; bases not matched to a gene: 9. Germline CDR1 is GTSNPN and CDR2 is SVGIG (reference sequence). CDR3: CAWSPGLAETDTQYF. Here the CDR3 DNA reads TGTGCCTGGAGCCCCGGCCTAGCGGAGACAGATACGCAGTATTTT.

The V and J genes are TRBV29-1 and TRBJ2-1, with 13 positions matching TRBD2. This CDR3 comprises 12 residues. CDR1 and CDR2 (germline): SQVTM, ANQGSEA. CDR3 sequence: CKPLAGGREQFF. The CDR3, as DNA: TGCAAACCACTAGCGGGAGGGCGGGAGCAGTTCTTC.

This CDR3 reads CSVARTGSTDTQYF. As DNA, the CDR3 is TGCAGCGTCGCCAGGACAGGGAGCACAGATACGCAGTATTTT. The V call is TRBV29-1, the J call TRBJ2-3, with TRBD1 matching over 8 bases. V was pared by 6 bases and J by 0 bases, with 5 bases of the junction left unmatched. This CDR3 comprises 14 residues. Germline V lookup: CDR1 SQVTM, CDR2 ANQGSEA.

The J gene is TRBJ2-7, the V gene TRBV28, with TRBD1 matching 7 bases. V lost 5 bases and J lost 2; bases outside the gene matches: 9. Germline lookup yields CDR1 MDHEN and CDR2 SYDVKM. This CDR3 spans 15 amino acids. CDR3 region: CASSRPDRVAYEQYF. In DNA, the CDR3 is TGTGCCAGCAGTAGACCCGACAGGGTCGCCTACGAGCAGTACTTC.

This chain's CDR3 is CASRPGTADYGYTF. The CDR3 nucleotides read TGTGCCAGCAGGCCCGGGACAGCCGACTATGGCTACACCTTC. This sequence joins TRBV28 and TRBJ1-2, with TRBD1 identical over 7 bases. V lost 6 bases, J lost 3 bases, and 7 bases stayed unmatched. The CDR3 totals 14 residues. Germline V CDR1 and CDR2: MDHEN, SYDVKM.

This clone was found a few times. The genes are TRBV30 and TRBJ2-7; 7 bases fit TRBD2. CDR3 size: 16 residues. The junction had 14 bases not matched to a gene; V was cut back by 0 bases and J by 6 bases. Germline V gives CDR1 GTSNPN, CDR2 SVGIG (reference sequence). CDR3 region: CAWSVLGSGGSGEQYF. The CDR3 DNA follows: TGTGCCTGGAGTGTACTAGGATCGGGAGGTAGCGGCGAGCAGTACTTC. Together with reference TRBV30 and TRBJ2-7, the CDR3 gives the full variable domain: SQTIHQWPATLVQPVGSPLSLECTVEGTSNPNLYWYRQAAGRGLQLLFYSVGIGQISSEVPQNLSASRPQDRQFILSSKKLLLSDSGFYLCAWSVLGSGGSGEQYFGPGTRLTVT.

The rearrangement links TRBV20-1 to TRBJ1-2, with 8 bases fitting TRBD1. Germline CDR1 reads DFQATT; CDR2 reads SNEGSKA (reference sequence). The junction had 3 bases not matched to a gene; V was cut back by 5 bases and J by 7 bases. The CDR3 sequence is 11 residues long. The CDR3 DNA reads TGCAGTGCTGGACAGGGATCTGGCTACACCTTC. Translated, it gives CSAGQGSGYTF.

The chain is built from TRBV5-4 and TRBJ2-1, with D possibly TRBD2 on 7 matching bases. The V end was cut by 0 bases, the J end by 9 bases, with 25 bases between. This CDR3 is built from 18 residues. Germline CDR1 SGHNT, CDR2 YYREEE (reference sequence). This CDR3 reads CASSLEAGAGLDSSEQFF. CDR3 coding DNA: TGTGCCAGCAGCTTGGAGGCAGGGGCAGGACTAGACTCTTCTGAGCAGTTCTTC. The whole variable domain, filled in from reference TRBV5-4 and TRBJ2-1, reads ETGVTQSPTHLIKTRGQQVTLRCSSQSGHNTVSWYQQALGQGPQFIFQYYREEENGRGNFPPRFSGLQFPNYSSELNVNALELDDSALYLCASSLEAGAGLDSSEQFFGPGTRLTVL.

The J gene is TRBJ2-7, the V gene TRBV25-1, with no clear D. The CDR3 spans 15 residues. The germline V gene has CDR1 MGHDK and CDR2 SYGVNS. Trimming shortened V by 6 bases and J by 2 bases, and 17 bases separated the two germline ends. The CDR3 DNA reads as TGTGCCAGCAGGGGCGAAGGAATACGTGCCTACGAGCAGTACTTC. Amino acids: CASRGEGIRAYEQYF.

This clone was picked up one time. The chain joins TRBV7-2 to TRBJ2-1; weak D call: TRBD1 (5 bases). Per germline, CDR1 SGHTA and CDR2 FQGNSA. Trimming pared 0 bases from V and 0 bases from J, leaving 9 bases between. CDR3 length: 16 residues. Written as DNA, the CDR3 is TGTGCCAGCAGCTTAGCTACAGGTAGCTCCTACAATGAGCAGTTCTTC. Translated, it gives CASSLATGSSYNEQFF.

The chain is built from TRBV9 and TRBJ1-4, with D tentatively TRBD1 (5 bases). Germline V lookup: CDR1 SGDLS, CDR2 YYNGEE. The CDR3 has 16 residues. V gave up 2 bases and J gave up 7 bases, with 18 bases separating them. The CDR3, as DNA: TGTGCCAGCAGCGTCGCAGAAGGGGCAGGAACTGAAAAACTGTTTTTT. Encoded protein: CASSVAEGAGTEKLFF. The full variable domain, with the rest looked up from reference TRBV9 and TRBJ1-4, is DSGVTQTPKHLITATGQRVTLRCSPRSGDLSVYWYQQSLDQGLQFLIQYYNGEERAKGNILERFSAQQFPDLHSELNLSSLELGDSALYFCASSVAEGAGTEKLFFGSGTQLSVL.

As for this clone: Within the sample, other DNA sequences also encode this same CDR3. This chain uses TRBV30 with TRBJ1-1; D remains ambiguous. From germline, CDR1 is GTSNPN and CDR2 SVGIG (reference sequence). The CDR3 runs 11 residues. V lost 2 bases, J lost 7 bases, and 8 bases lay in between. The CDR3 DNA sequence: TGTGCCTGGAGTTCTGGGGATGAAGCTTTCTTT. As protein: CAWSSGDEAFF. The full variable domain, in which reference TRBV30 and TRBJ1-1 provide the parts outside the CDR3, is SQTIHQWPATLVQPVGSPLSLECTVEGTSNPNLYWYRQAAGRGLQLLFYSVGIGQISSEVPQNLSASRPQDRQFILSSKKLLLSDSGFYLCAWSSGDEAFFGQGTRLTVV.

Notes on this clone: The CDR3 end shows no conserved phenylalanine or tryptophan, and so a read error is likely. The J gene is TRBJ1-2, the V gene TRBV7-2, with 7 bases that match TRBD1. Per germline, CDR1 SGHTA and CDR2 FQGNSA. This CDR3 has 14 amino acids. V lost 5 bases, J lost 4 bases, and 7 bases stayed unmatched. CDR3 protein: CASSDVAGGYGYTI. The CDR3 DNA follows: TGTGCCAGCAGCGATGTGGCAGGGGGCTATGGCTACACCATC.

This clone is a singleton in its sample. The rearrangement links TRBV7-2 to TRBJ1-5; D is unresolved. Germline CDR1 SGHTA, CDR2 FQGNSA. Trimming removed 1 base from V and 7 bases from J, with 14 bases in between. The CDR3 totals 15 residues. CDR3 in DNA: TGTGCCAGCAGCTTAGAGGCGGCAGCTGGACAGCCCCAGCATTTT. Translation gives CASSLEAAAGQPQHF. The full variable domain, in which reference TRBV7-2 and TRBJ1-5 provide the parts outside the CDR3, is GAGVSQSPSNKVTEKGKDVELRCDPISGHTALYWYRQSLGQGLEFLIYFQGNSAPDKSGLPSDRFSAERTGGSVSTLTIQRTQQEDSAVYLCASSLEAAAGQPQHFGDGTRLSIL.

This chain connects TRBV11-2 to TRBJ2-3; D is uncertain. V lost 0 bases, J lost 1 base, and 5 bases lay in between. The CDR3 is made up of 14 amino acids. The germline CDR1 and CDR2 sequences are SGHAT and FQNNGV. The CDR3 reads CASSLDRGTDTQYF. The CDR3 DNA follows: TGTGCCAGCAGCTTAGATCGTGGCACAGATACGCAGTATTTT.

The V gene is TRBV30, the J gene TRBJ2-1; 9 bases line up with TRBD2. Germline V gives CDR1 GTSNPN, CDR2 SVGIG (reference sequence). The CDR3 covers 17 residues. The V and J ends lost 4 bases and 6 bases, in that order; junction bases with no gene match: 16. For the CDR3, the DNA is TGTGCCTGGACCTTTCGCCGGTCTAGCGGGACTAGCAATGAGCAGTTCTTC. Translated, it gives CAWTFRRSSGTSNEQFF.

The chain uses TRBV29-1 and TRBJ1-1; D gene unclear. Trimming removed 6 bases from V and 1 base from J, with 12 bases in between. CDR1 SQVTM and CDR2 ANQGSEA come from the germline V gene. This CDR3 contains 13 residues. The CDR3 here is CSVAGRSNTEAFF. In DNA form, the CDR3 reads TGCAGCGTGGCCGGACGCTCGAACACTGAAGCTTTCTTT.

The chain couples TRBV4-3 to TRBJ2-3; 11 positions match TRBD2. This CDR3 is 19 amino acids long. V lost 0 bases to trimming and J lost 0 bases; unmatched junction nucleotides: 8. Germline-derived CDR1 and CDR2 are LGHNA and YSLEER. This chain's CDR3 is CASSQEVLAGVASTDTQYF. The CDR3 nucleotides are TGCGCCAGCAGCCAAGAGGTACTAGCGGGAGTGGCTAGCACAGATACGCAGTATTTT.